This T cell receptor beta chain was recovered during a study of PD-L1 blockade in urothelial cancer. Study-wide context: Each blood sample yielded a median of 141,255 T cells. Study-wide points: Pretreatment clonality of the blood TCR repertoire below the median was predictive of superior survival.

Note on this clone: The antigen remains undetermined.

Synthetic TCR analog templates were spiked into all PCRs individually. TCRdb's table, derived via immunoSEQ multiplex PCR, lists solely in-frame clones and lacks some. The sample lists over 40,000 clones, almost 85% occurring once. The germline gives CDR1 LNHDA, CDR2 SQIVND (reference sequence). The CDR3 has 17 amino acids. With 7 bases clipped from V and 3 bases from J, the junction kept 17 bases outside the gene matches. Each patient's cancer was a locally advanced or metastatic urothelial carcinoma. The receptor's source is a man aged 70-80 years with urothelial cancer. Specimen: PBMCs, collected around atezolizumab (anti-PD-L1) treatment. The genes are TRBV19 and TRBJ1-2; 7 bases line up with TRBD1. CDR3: CASKEFGQEYADYGYTF. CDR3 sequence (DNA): TGTGCCAGTAAGGAATTCGGACAGGAGTACGCGGACTATGGCTACACCTTC.